These 4 T cell receptor beta chains were all obtained from the same sample, sequenced in a study of blood T cell repertoires in COVID-19. Produced via immunoSEQ multiplex PCR; TCRdb's table is partial and in-frame only. The sample comprises 210,000 or so clones, approximately 80% of which are singletons, and roughly a tenth rests with the top ten. What was sequenced was peripheral blood. The origin of the receptors is a woman older than 75 with acute or convalescent COVID-19.

The chain recombines TRBV7-9 with TRBJ1-2; D is perhaps TRBD1 (6 bases). Germline assignment: CDR1 SEHNR and CDR2 FQNEAQ (reference sequence). V dropped 8 bases and J dropped 1 base, with 11 bases sitting between them. The CDR3 loop spans 13 amino acids. This CDR3 reads CASLIGGNYGYTF. The CDR3 DNA is TGTGCCAGCCTGATAGGGGGTAACTATGGCTACACCTTC.

This clone was detected many times. The rearrangement uses TRBV20-1 and TRBJ1-5, with D uncertain. V lost 3 bases, J lost 1 base, and 7 bases lay in between. Germline V gene lookup returns CDR1 DFQATT and CDR2 SNEGSKA (reference sequence). CDR3 length: 13 amino acids. The CDR3 sequence is CSASPGSNQPQHF. CDR3 nucleotide sequence: TGCAGTGCTAGTCCAGGAAGCAATCAGCCCCAGCATTTT.

This chain uses TRBV28 with TRBJ1-5; 8 bases line up with TRBD1. With 6 bases clipped from V and 6 bases from J, the junction kept 7 bases outside the gene matches. Germline CDR1 and CDR2: MDHEN and SYDVKM. CDR3 length equals 14 residues. The DNA for the CDR3 is TGTGCCAGCAGAACAGGGGGATTAAGTCAGCCCCAGCATTTT. As protein: CASRTGGLSQPQHF.

J is TRBJ1-2 and V is TRBV4-3, with D uncertain. There are 16 residues in the CDR3. Germline lookup yields CDR1 LGHNA and CDR2 YSLEER. Trimming stripped 0 bases from V and 8 bases from J, with 19 bases between. The CDR3, as DNA: TGCGCCAGCAGCCAAGATCTTTTTCAGGCAGGAAACGGCTACACCTTC. This encodes CASSQDLFQAGNGYTF.